The 29 T cell receptor beta chains below were found in one sample sequenced in a study of control samples from healthy donors and cancer patients. Measured with immunoSEQ multiplex PCR; TCRdb has only the in-frame clones, and not every one. The sample includes some 35,000 clones, 80% to 95% of them seen just once. Sequencing was carried out using PBMCs. The receptors were sampled from a man aged 40-49 years with colorectal cancer.

The chain is built from TRBV9 and TRBJ1-6; D unclear. V was clipped by 0 bases and J by 7 bases, with 8 bases between them. In germline, CDR1 is SGDLS, CDR2 YYNGEE. This CDR3 is 14 amino acids long. The CDR3 loop reads CASSVGVLNSPLHF. CDR3 nucleotide sequence: TGTGCCAGCAGCGTAGGAGTTCTCAATTCACCCCTCCACTTT.

The gene calls are TRBV7-9 and TRBJ2-2; D perhaps matches TRBD2 (6 bases). Trimming took off 5 bases at V and 5 bases at J, with 12 bases between the two ends. Per germline, CDR1 SEHNR and CDR2 FQNEAQ (reference sequence). This CDR3 is 14 amino acids long. The CDR3 here is CASSPGRETGELFF. CDR3 coding DNA: TGTGCCAGCAGCCCGGGACGGGAGACCGGGGAGCTGTTTTTT.

The gene calls are TRBV6-5 and TRBJ2-3; 7 bases agree with TRBD2. This CDR3 region has 14 residues. CDR1 MNHEY and CDR2 SVGAGI come from the germline V gene. After removal of 5 bases from V and 4 bases from J, the junction contained 6 bases not matched to a gene. CDR3 amino acids: CASSPTSAADTQYF. The CDR3 DNA is TGTGCCAGCAGTCCCACTAGCGCTGCAGATACGCAGTATTTT.

The V gene is TRBV6-6, the J gene TRBJ1-2; the D is unclear. Germline CDR1 and CDR2: MNHNY and SVGAGI (reference sequence). Between the trimmed V and J ends, which lost 5 bases and 4 bases, there was a span of 5 bases. The CDR3 is 11 residues long. CDR3 nucleotide sequence: TGTGCCAGCAGTCCGCTCTATGGCTACACCTTC. It yields the protein CASSPLYGYTF.

A note on this clone: Other DNA sequences in the sample encode the same CDR3. V and J are TRBV7-9 and TRBJ1-1, with D hard to call. The germline V gene encodes CDR1 SEHNR and CDR2 FQNEAQ (reference sequence). The ends were cut back, 1 base at V and 0 bases at J, with 6 bases in the middle. The CDR3 length is 14 residues. CDR3 residues: CASSLGLVNTEAFF. The CDR3 coding sequence is TGTGCCAGCAGCTTAGGCCTCGTGAACACTGAAGCTTTCTTT. The whole variable domain, filled in from reference TRBV7-9 and TRBJ1-1, reads DTGVSQNPRHKITKRGQNVTFRCDPISEHNRLYWYRQTLGQGPEFLTYFQNEAQLEKSRLLSDRFSAERPKGSFSTLEIQRTEQGDSAMYLCASSLGLVNTEAFFGQGTRLTVV.

The rearrangement links TRBV7-2 to TRBJ2-7; 11 bases fit TRBD1. Trimming cost V 5 bases and J 3 bases; bases outside gene matches: 3. The germline V gene has CDR1 SGHTA and CDR2 FQGNSA. The CDR3 consists of 14 residues. The CDR3 region has the DNA TGTGCCAGCAGCACCGGGACAGGGGGCTACGAGCAGTACTTC. This encodes CASSTGTGGYEQYF.

The chain couples TRBV7-6 to TRBJ2-1, with 8 bases aligning to TRBD2. This CDR3 has 18 amino acids. V shed 0 bases, J shed 7 bases, and the junction held 14 bases outside the gene matches. Germline lookup yields CDR1 SGHVS and CDR2 FNYEAQ. The CDR3 here is CASSLALTGRGGRNEQFF. In nucleotides, the CDR3 is TGTGCCAGCAGCTTAGCCCTGACGGGGCGCGGGGGGCGAAATGAGCAGTTCTTC.

The rearrangement links TRBV11-2 to TRBJ2-7, with D hard to call. CDR3 length: 11 residues. Looked up from germline, CDR1 is SGHAT and CDR2 is FQNNGV. Trimming removed 3 bases from V and 3 bases from J, with 3 bases in between. This CDR3 reads CASSFHYEQYF. DNA of the CDR3: TGTGCCAGCAGCTTCCACTACGAGCAGTACTTC.

V usage is TRBV15 and J usage is TRBJ2-1; perhaps TRBD1 as D (5 bases). V was trimmed by 1 base and J by 8 bases, leaving 15 bases between them. Germline V gives CDR1 LNHNV, CDR2 YYDKDF (reference sequence). CDR3 size: 15 residues. CDR3 nucleotide sequence: TGTGCCACCAGCAGAGTTTCGGGCAAACAGGATGAGCAGTTCTTC. Translating it yields CATSRVSGKQDEQFF.

The chain recombines TRBV19 with TRBJ1-1; D is possibly TRBD1 (6 bases). CDR3 length equals 14 residues. CDR1 LNHDA and CDR2 SQIVND come from the germline V gene (reference sequence). V was clipped by 2 bases and J by 9 bases, with 16 bases between them. The CDR3 DNA reads TGTGCCAGTAGTATAATAGGGGCAGGACAGAAAGCTTTCTTT. The encoded protein is CASSIIGAGQKAFF.

This clone was recorded only once. The rearrangement joins TRBV7-9 to TRBJ2-1; 10 nucleotides match TRBD2. J lost 6 bases, V lost 6 bases, and 8 bases had no gene match. The CDR3 extends over 15 amino acids. Germline assignment: CDR1 SEHNR and CDR2 FQNEAQ (reference sequence). CDR3 in amino acids: CASSPPGLASNEQFF. CDR3 nucleotide sequence: TGTGCCAGCAGTCCACCGGGACTAGCGAGCAATGAGCAGTTCTTC.

V gene TRBV6-1 combines with J gene TRBJ2-7, with a possible D match to TRBD1 (5 bases). The V end was cut by 1 base, the J end by 0 bases, with 13 bases between. The CDR3 runs 16 residues. The germline V gene encodes CDR1 MNHNS and CDR2 SASEGT. The CDR3 loop reads CASSEEGRAFSYEQYF. The CDR3 nucleotides are TGTGCCAGCAGTGAAGAAGGCAGGGCTTTCTCCTACGAGCAGTACTTC.

The rearrangement joins TRBV5-8 to TRBJ2-6; tentative D call: TRBD1 (7 bases). The CDR3 consists of 19 residues. Germline CDR1 and CDR2: SGHTS and YDEGEE. V was pared by 4 bases and J by 2 bases, with 22 bases between. CDR3 bases: TGTGCCAGCAGCCCCCCGGGAGACAGGGTTATAGCTGGGGCCAACGTCCTGACTTTC. It is translated as CASSPPGDRVIAGANVLTF.

The table lists this clone with a few counts. This chain links TRBV2 with TRBJ1-2; D might be TRBD1 (6 bases). V lost 5 bases and J 4 bases, leaving 14 bases between the germline ends. The CDR3 is 14 amino acids. The germline gives CDR1 SNHLY, CDR2 FYNNEI. CDR3: CASSSGTTGYGYTF. DNA of the CDR3: TGTGCCAGCAGTTCGGGGACAACGGGCTATGGCTACACCTTC.

The chain has TRBV9 and TRBJ2-7, with 10 nucleotides matching TRBD1. CDR1 is SGDLS and CDR2 is YYNGEE in the germline V gene. The CDR3 sequence is 16 residues long. J lost 3 bases, V lost 2 bases, and 8 bases had no gene match. The CDR3 region is CASSVGPGTGVYEQYF. In nucleotides, the CDR3 is TGTGCCAGCAGCGTCGGGCCCGGGACAGGGGTCTACGAGCAGTACTTC.

J is TRBJ1-1 and V is TRBV19, with D unresolved. Trimming removed 7 bases from V and 1 base from J, with 16 bases in between. Germline lookup yields CDR1 LNHDA and CDR2 SQIVND (reference sequence). The length of the CDR3 is 15 residues. CDR3 nucleotides: TGTGCCAGTAAAATTGGTCCGCTATCGAACACTGAAGCTTTCTTT. This gives the protein CASKIGPLSNTEAFF. Based on the CDR3 plus reference TRBV19 and TRBJ1-1, the full variable domain is DGGITQSPKYLFRKEGQNVTLSCEQNLNHDAMYWYRQDPGQGLRLIYYSQIVNDFQKGDIAEGYSVSREKKESFPLTVTSAQKNPTAFYLCASKIGPLSNTEAFFGQGTRLTVV.

The chain carries TRBV7-8 and TRBJ2-6, with unresolved D. CDR1 is SGHVS and CDR2 is FQNEAQ in the germline V gene. This CDR3 spans 15 amino acids. Trimming took 1 base from V and 2 from J, leaving 6 bases between them. CDR3 DNA: TGTGCCAGCAGCTTAGTGGGGACTGGGGCCAACGTCCTGACTTTC. Protein product: CASSLVGTGANVLTF.

CDR3 region: CATSRGSGGGSYNEQFF. The DNA for the CDR3 is TGTGCCACCAGCAGAGGTAGCGGGGGGGGCTCCTACAATGAGCAGTTCTTC. This rearrangement joins TRBV15 to TRBJ2-1; 11 positions agree with TRBD2. In germline, CDR1 is LNHNV, CDR2 YYDKDF (reference sequence). The junction had 2 bases not matched to a gene; V was cut back by 1 base and J by 0 bases. The CDR3 spans 17 residues.

V and J are TRBV2 and TRBJ1-4; the match to TRBD1 covers 7 bases. The CDR3 length is 16 residues. Germline assignment: CDR1 SNHLY and CDR2 FYNNEI. The junction had 10 bases not matched to a gene; V was cut back by 5 bases and J by 4 bases. DNA for the CDR3: TGTGCCAGCAGTATACCCATGGGACAGCATAATGAAAAACTGTTTTTT. Residues: CASSIPMGQHNEKLFF.

The count of this clone is one. The V and J genes are TRBV6-5 and TRBJ1-5; D gene ambiguous. The CDR3 has 13 residues. V lost 2 bases to trimming and J lost 5 bases, with 7 bases between them. The germline V gene encodes CDR1 MNHEY and CDR2 SVGAGI. CDR3 bases: TGTGCCAGCAGTTACCGGCGGGATCAGCCCCAGCATTTT. The encoded protein is CASSYRRDQPQHF.

A single count supports this clone. An end of the junction does not agree with germline; a read error may underlie this. The gene calls are TRBV4-2 and TRBJ1-1; TRBD1 agrees at 9 bases. CDR3 length equals 15 residues. Germline V gene sequence: CDR1 LGHNA, CDR2 YNFKEQ. DNA for the CDR3: TGTGCCAGCAGCCCCGGTCGACAGGGGGTGGAAGATAACACCTTT. Translation gives CASSPGRQGVEDNTF.

The CDR3 region is CASSTGVSNQPQHF. The CDR3 DNA is TGTGCCAGCAGTACAGGAGTTAGCAATCAGCCCCAGCATTTT. The gene calls are TRBV6-5 and TRBJ1-5; TRBD1 might be the D (5 bases). The germline V gene has CDR1 MNHEY and CDR2 SVGAGI. V lost 5 bases to trimming and J lost 0 bases, with 8 bases between them. CDR3 length equals 14 residues.

The table lists this clone with a count of one. The V call is TRBV2, the J call TRBJ2-5; D unresolved. V was trimmed by 4 bases and J by 1 base, leaving 7 bases between them. CDR1 is SNHLY, CDR2 FYNNEI, per germline. This CDR3 has 13 residues. The CDR3 coding sequence is TGTGCCAGCAGTGCGGGCATCCAAGAGACCCAGTACTTC. As protein: CASSAGIQETQYF.

Written as DNA, the CDR3 is TGTGCCAGCAGCTTCATAGCGGGGACCTACAATGAGCAGTTCTTC. Translated, it gives CASSFIAGTYNEQFF. The gene calls are TRBV7-8 and TRBJ2-1; 8 bases align to TRBD2. CDR3 length: 15 amino acids. Losses at the gene ends were 3 bases for V and 2 bases for J; bases not matched to a gene: 3. CDR1 is SGHVS and CDR2 is FQNEAQ in the germline V gene. The variable domain in full, completed from reference TRBV7-8 and TRBJ2-1, reads GAGVSQSPRYKVAKRGQDVALRCDPISGHVSLFWYQQALGQGPEFLTYFQNEAQLDKSGLPSDRFFAERPEGSVSTLKIQRTQQEDSAVYLCASSFIAGTYNEQFFGPGTRLTVL.

With regard to this clone: This same CDR3 is encoded by further DNA sequences in the sample. CDR3 nucleotide sequence: TGTGCCAGCAGCCCCGGAGGTAATTCACCCCTCCACTTT. This codes for CASSPGGNSPLHF. The rearrangement links TRBV7-3 to TRBJ1-6, with no clear D. CDR3 size: 13 residues. The ends were cut back, 5 bases at V and 6 bases at J, with 8 bases in the middle. Germline V CDR1 and CDR2: SGHTA, FQGTGA.

V and J are TRBV3-1 (or the pseudogene TRBV3-2) and TRBJ1-2; tentatively, D is TRBD1 (6 bases). V lost 4 bases to trimming and J lost 8 bases, with 14 bases between them. CDR3 size: 13 residues. Germline lookup yields CDR1 LGHDT and CDR2 YNNKEL (reference sequence). The chain's CDR3 is CASSPGEAGGYTF. Here the CDR3 DNA reads TGTGCCAGCAGCCCAGGGGAAGCGGGGGGCTACACCTTC.

The rearrangement joins TRBV12-3 or TRBV12-4 to TRBJ1-2; no reliable D call. V dropped 6 bases and J dropped 4 bases, with 12 bases sitting between them. There are 13 residues in the CDR3. In DNA, the CDR3 is TGTGCCAGCAGACGAGGATATCTCTATGGCTACACCTTC. Protein product: CASRRGYLYGYTF.

The gene calls are TRBV7-2 and TRBJ1-3, with TRBD1 matching over 7 bases. The CDR3 loop spans 15 amino acids. From germline, CDR1 is SGHTA and CDR2 FQGNSA. V lost 5 bases, J lost 0 bases, and 4 bases stayed unmatched. The CDR3: CASSRDSYSGNTIYF. CDR3 nucleotide sequence: TGTGCCAGCAGCCGGGACAGTTACTCTGGAAACACCATATATTTT.

The J gene is TRBJ2-1, the V gene TRBV7-2; possibly TRBD2 for D (5 bases). The length of the CDR3 is 11 residues. V was pared by 7 bases and J by 9 bases, with 10 bases between. Germline V CDR1 and CDR2: SGHTA, FQGNSA. Here the CDR3 reads CASTLAGEQFF. The CDR3 coding sequence is TGTGCCAGCACTCTCGCGGGTGAGCAGTTCTTC.